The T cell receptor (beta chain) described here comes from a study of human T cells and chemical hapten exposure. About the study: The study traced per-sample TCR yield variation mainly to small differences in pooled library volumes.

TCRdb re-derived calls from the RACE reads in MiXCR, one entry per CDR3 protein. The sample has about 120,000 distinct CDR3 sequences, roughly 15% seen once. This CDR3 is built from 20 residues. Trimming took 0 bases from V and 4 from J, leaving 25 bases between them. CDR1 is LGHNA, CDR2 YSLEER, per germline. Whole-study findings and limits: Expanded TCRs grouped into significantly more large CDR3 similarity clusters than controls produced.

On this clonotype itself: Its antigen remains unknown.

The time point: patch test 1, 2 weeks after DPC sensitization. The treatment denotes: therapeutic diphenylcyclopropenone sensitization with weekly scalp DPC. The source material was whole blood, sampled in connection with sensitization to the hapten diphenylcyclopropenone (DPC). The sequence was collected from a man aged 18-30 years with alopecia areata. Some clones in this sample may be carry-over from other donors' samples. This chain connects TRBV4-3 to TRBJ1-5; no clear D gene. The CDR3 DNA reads TGCGCCAGCAGCCAAGATTACGTCGCGTACGACTGGCTCCAAAATCAGCCCCAGCATTTT. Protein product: CASSQDYVAYDWLQNQPQHF.